Shown below are 15 T cell receptor beta chains from a single sample sequenced in a study of CD8+CD57+ T cells in acquired aplastic anemia. Whoever was chosen for sequencing had shown CD8+CD57+ cell expansion by flow cytometry. Both TCR beta VDJ combination and CDR3 sequence profiling were carried out. Genomic DNA was the template for this profiling. TCRdb ran MiXCR on the reads and lists one entry per CDR3 protein. In the table there are some 170,000 distinct CDR3 sequences, about two thirds of which are singletons. The sequencing sample was made of sorted CD4+, CD8+, or CD8+CD57+ T cells (not recorded which) from PBMCs. The receptors come from a human donor with aplastic anemia.

The chain couples TRBV6-1 to TRBJ2-5; TRBD2 matches 8 bases. The germline V gene encodes CDR1 MNHNS and CDR2 SASEGT. Trimming cost V 5 bases and J 1 base; bases outside gene matches: 12. There are 17 residues in the CDR3. The CDR3 reads CASSFGVAGGSQETQYF. CDR3 DNA: TGTGCCAGCAGTTTCGGGGTCGCGGGGGGATCCCAAGAGACCCAGTACTTC.

V usage is TRBV20-1 and J usage is TRBJ2-1; 10 nucleotides match TRBD2. CDR1 DFQATT and CDR2 SNEGSKA come from the germline V gene (reference sequence). Trimming cost V 0 bases and J 10 bases; bases outside gene matches: 21. CDR3 length: 19 amino acids. The CDR3 DNA reads TGCAGTGCTAGAGATCAAGCGGGAGGGGGGGTTAGGGTGGAGCGCGAGCAGTTCTTC. Protein product: CSARDQAGGGVRVEREQFF.

The chain couples TRBV14 to TRBJ1-1; no firm D call. The CDR3 runs 12 residues. Between the trimmed V and J ends, which lost 5 bases and 6 bases, there was a span of 10 bases. CDR1 and CDR2 (germline): SGHDN, FVKESK. This CDR3 is CASSANTAEAFF. CDR3 coding DNA: TGTGCCAGCAGCGCCAACACGGCTGAAGCTTTCTTT.

Worth noting for this clonotype: One end of the junction is discordant with germline, which a read error may explain. V is TRBV11-1 and J is TRBJ1-1; D is unresolved. The CDR3 is 13 amino acids. The germline V gene has CDR1 SGHAT and CDR2 FQDESV (reference sequence). CDR3 in amino acids: CASSLYRETEAFF. Here the CDR3 DNA reads TGTGCCAGCAGCCTATACCGCGAGACCGAAGCTTTCTTC.

The rearrangement uses TRBV19 and TRBJ2-7, with 7 positions matching TRBD2. Losses at the gene ends were 9 bases for V and 2 bases for J; bases not matched to a gene: 16. There are 16 residues in the CDR3. The V gene's germline CDR1 is LNHDA and CDR2 SQIVND (reference sequence). The CDR3 sequence is CASRKTERDTPYEQYF. The CDR3 bases are TGTGCCAGCAGGAAGACTGAGCGGGATACCCCCTACGAGCAGTACTTC.

The chain combines TRBV19 with TRBJ1-1; TRBD1 aligns across 7 bases. CDR1 is LNHDA and CDR2 is SQIVND in the germline V gene (reference sequence). The CDR3 has 14 amino acids. J lost 4 bases, V lost 5 bases, and 7 bases had no gene match. The DNA of the CDR3 is TGTGCCAGTAGTGACCGGACAGGACGCACTGAAGCTTTCTTT. It codes for CASSDRTGRTEAFF.

Comments on this clonotype: The junction departs from germline at one end; a sequencing error may be responsible. The chain employs TRBV7-7 and TRBJ1-2; TRBD1 matches at 7 bases. The CDR3 length is 15 residues. CDR1 and CDR2 from the germline V gene are SSHAT and FNYEAQ (reference sequence). The CDR3 coding sequence is TGTGCTAGCAGCTTAGCCCGGACAGGATCCTATGGCTACACCTTC. Protein product: CASSLARTGSYGYTF.

In DNA form, the CDR3 reads TGTGCCATCAGAGACCGGACTGAAGCTTTCTTT. Translation: CAIRDRTEAFF. The chain couples TRBV10-3 to TRBJ1-1; D is uncertain. CDR1 is ENHRY, CDR2 SYGVKD, per germline. The CDR3 loop spans 11 amino acids. Trimming took 6 bases from V and 5 from J, leaving 7 bases between them.

The CDR3 coding sequence is TGTGCCAGCAGCTTAGCGGGTTTAGGGGGCGGTGGGGCCAACGTCCTGACTTTC. This gives the protein CASSLAGLGGGGANVLTF. The chain joins TRBV7-2 to TRBJ2-6, with 7 positions matching TRBD1. The CDR3 is 18 residues long. V was clipped by 0 bases and J by 3 bases; unmatched bases: 8. Germline V gene lookup returns CDR1 SGHTA and CDR2 FQGNSA.

The rearrangement uses TRBV2 and TRBJ1-2; TRBD1 is a possible D gene (6 bases). V was trimmed by 8 bases and J by 6 bases, leaving 19 bases between them. The CDR3 loop spans 14 amino acids. Germline values: CDR1 SNHLY, CDR2 FYNNEI. CDR3 residues: CASYQLGTKNGYTF. The CDR3 nucleotides are TGTGCCAGCTACCAATTAGGGACAAAAAATGGCTACACCTTC.

This clonotype was observed a few times. The rearrangement uses TRBV19 and TRBJ2-1; D is perhaps TRBD1 or TRBD2 (5 bases each). V dropped 5 bases and J dropped 4 bases, with 12 bases sitting between them. Looked up from germline, CDR1 is LNHDA and CDR2 is SQIVND (reference sequence). This CDR3 spans 14 amino acids. The CDR3 sequence: CASSQGRKYNEQFF. Here the CDR3 DNA reads TGTGCCAGTAGTCAGGGACGCAAGTACAATGAGCAGTTCTTC.

V usage is TRBV20-1 and J usage is TRBJ1-5; no reliable D call. Germline V gene lookup returns CDR1 DFQATT and CDR2 SNEGSKA (reference sequence). V was shortened by 0 bases and J by 7 bases, with 7 bases between the two germline ends. This CDR3 has 12 residues. DNA of the CDR3: TGCAGTGCTAGAGATAGGTGGCAGCCCCAGCATTTT. It encodes CSARDRWQPQHF.

This chain links TRBV19 with TRBJ1-5; TRBD1 agrees at 12 bases. The CDR3 loop spans 14 amino acids. Looked up from germline, CDR1 is LNHDA and CDR2 is SQIVND (reference sequence). Trimming removed 7 bases from V and 7 bases from J; junction bases left unmatched: 5. Here the CDR3 DNA reads TGTGCCAGTAAGGGGACAGGGGGCGAACAGCCCCAGCATTTT. Translated, it gives CASKGTGGEQPQHF.

The rearrangement uses TRBV20-1 and TRBJ2-3; 11 bases match TRBD2. The CDR3 is made up of 14 amino acids. From germline, CDR1 is DFQATT and CDR2 SNEGSKA (reference sequence). The ends lost 3 bases at V and 4 bases at J; junction bases unmatched: 3. The CDR3 sequence: CSARPSGRPDTQYF. The DNA for the CDR3 is TGCAGTGCTAGGCCTAGCGGGAGGCCAGATACGCAGTATTTT.

Concerning this clonotype itself: A read error is likely, as this CDR3 ends without the conserved phenylalanine or tryptophan. V is TRBV7-9 and J is TRBJ1-2; TRBD1 is a possible D gene (5 bases). CDR3 length equals 11 residues. CDR1 is SEHNR, CDR2 FQNEAQ, per germline (reference sequence). Trimming shortened V by 8 bases and J by 3 bases, and 7 bases separated the two germline ends. CDR3 nucleotides: TGTGCCAGCGGGACGGACTATGGCTACACCCTC. It is translated as CASGTDYGYTL.